These 17 T cell receptor beta chains were all obtained from the same sample, sequenced in a study of blood T cell repertoires in COVID-19. Repertoires were generated with immunoSEQ multiplex PCR, while TCRdb's copy carries only in-frame clones and drops some. The sample has 110,000 or so clones; about nine tenths are singletons. Source material: peripheral blood. Source of these receptors: a human donor in a cohort sampled during active COVID-19.

The genes are TRBV7-2 and TRBJ1-5; tentative D call: TRBD1 (6 bases). There are 16 residues in the CDR3. V was cut by 5 bases and J by 0 bases, with 14 bases left in between. Per germline, CDR1 SGHTA and CDR2 FQGNSA. The CDR3 sequence: CASSQTGTYSNQPQHF. The CDR3 DNA reads TGTGCCAGCAGCCAGACAGGAACCTATAGCAATCAGCCCCAGCATTTT. Drawing the rest from reference TRBV7-2 and TRBJ1-5, the complete variable domain is GAGVSQSPSNKVTEKGKDVELRCDPISGHTALYWYRQSLGQGLEFLIYFQGNSAPDKSGLPSDRFSAERTGGSVSTLTIQRTQQEDSAVYLCASSQTGTYSNQPQHFGDGTRLSIL.

This clone has a handful of counts. The gene calls are TRBV30 and TRBJ1-1; 7 positions agree with TRBD1. The CDR3 covers 12 residues. The germline gives CDR1 GTSNPN, CDR2 SVGIG (reference sequence). J gave up 7 bases and V 4 bases, and 6 bases lay outside the gene matches. CDR3 nucleotide sequence: TGTGCCTGGAAAGGGACAGCGATTGAAGCTTTCTTT. As protein: CAWKGTAIEAFF.

This sequence joins TRBV2 and TRBJ1-2, with TRBD1 matching 8 bases. The germline gives CDR1 SNHLY, CDR2 FYNNEI. The CDR3 is made up of 12 amino acids. Trimming removed 8 bases from V and 5 bases from J; junction bases left unmatched: 4. Here the CDR3 reads CASRDRSYGYTF. Here the CDR3 DNA reads TGTGCCAGCCGGGACAGGTCGTATGGCTACACCTTC. The complete variable domain, with remaining parts taken from reference TRBV2 and TRBJ1-2, reads EPEVTQTPSHQVTQMGQEVILRCVPISNHLYFYWYRQILGQKVEFLVSFYNNEISEKSEIFDDQFSVERPDGSNFTLKIRSTKLEDSAMYFCASRDRSYGYTFGSGTRLTVV.

J is TRBJ2-1 and V is TRBV7-3; D possibly corresponds to TRBD1 (6 bases). The CDR3 has 15 residues. Germline V lookup: CDR1 SGHTA, CDR2 FQGTGA. The V gene lost 3 bases and the J gene lost 3 bases, with 12 bases spanning the gap. CDR3 amino acids: CASSFQGSNYNEQFF. The CDR3, as DNA: TGTGCCAGCAGCTTCCAGGGGTCCAACTACAATGAGCAGTTCTTC.

The chain has TRBV10-2 and TRBJ2-7; 10 bases match TRBD2. The CDR3 sequence is 16 residues long. Germline CDR1 reads WSHSY; CDR2 reads SAAADI. With 3 bases clipped from V and 3 bases from J, the junction kept 8 bases outside the gene matches. CDR3 loop: CASSDLLAGSSYEQYF. DNA for the CDR3: TGCGCCAGCAGTGATCTACTAGCGGGGTCTAGCTACGAGCAGTACTTC.

The V call is TRBV11-2, the J call TRBJ2-7; the D gene is possibly TRBD2 (6 bases). Trimming removed 5 bases at V and 3 bases at J, with 14 bases between. The germline V gene encodes CDR1 SGHAT and CDR2 FQNNGV. The CDR3 extends over 14 amino acids. The CDR3 here is CASSRGGGSYEQYF. CDR3 bases: TGTGCCAGCAGCCGGGGTGGGGGGAGCTACGAGCAGTACTTC.

V and J are TRBV4-1 and TRBJ2-1, with TRBD1 as a possible D gene (5 bases). This CDR3 spans 18 amino acids. Germline CDR1 and CDR2: MGHRA and YSYEKL. Trimming took 3 bases from V and 0 from J, leaving 18 bases between them. The chain's CDR3 is CASSQANLGALSYNEQFF. Here the CDR3 DNA reads TGCGCCAGCAGCCAGGCTAATCTAGGGGCCCTCTCCTACAATGAGCAGTTCTTC.

The chain links TRBV18 to TRBJ2-3, with 8 bases identical to TRBD1. Trimming removed 5 bases from V and 4 bases from J; junction bases left unmatched: 8. This CDR3 has 15 amino acids. Germline lookup yields CDR1 KGHSH and CDR2 LQKENI. The CDR3 DNA reads TGTGCCAGCTCAACCAGGGGGCCTCTGGCAGATACGCAGTATTTT. Translation gives CASSTRGPLADTQYF. The complete variable domain, with remaining parts taken from reference TRBV18 and TRBJ2-3, reads NAGVMQNPRHLVRRRGQEARLRCSPMKGHSHVYWYRQLPEEGLKFMVYLQKENIIDESGMPKERFSAEFPKEGPSILRIQQVVRGDSAAYFCASSTRGPLADTQYFGPGTRLTVL.

The genes are TRBV18 and TRBJ1-1; no definite D call. This CDR3 region has 11 residues. Germline V gene lookup returns CDR1 KGHSH and CDR2 LQKENI. Trimming took 5 bases from V and 8 from J, leaving 9 bases between them. CDR3 region: CASSSQREAFF. CDR3 nucleotides: TGTGCCAGCTCATCACAGAGAGAAGCTTTCTTT. Filled out from reference TRBV18 and TRBJ1-1, the complete variable domain reads NAGVMQNPRHLVRRRGQEARLRCSPMKGHSHVYWYRQLPEEGLKFMVYLQKENIIDESGMPKERFSAEFPKEGPSILRIQQVVRGDSAAYFCASSSQREAFFGQGTRLTVV.

This rearrangement joins TRBV7-9 to TRBJ2-7; D is uncertain. The germline gives CDR1 SEHNR, CDR2 FQNEAQ (reference sequence). Trimming cost V 1 base and J 5 bases, with 15 bases left between them. The CDR3 contains 15 residues. This chain's CDR3 is CASSLGQAPYHEQYF. The DNA of the CDR3 is TGTGCCAGCAGCTTAGGACAAGCCCCCTACCACGAGCAGTACTTC. Drawing the rest from reference TRBV7-9 and TRBJ2-7, the complete variable domain is DTGVSQNPRHKITKRGQNVTFRCDPISEHNRLYWYRQTLGQGPEFLTYFQNEAQLEKSRLLSDRFSAERPKGSFSTLEIQRTEQGDSAMYLCASSLGQAPYHEQYFGPGTRLTVT.

This chain links TRBV18 with TRBJ2-7; 10 bases are a match to TRBD1. This CDR3 has 14 amino acids. After removal of 3 bases from V and 4 bases from J, the junction contained 3 bases not matched to a gene. Per germline, CDR1 KGHSH and CDR2 LQKENI. CDR3 sequence reads: CASSPGQGRYEQYF. The CDR3 DNA reads as TGTGCCAGCTCACCGGGACAGGGGAGATACGAGCAGTACTTC.

This clone was observed a few times. This chain uses TRBV4-1 with TRBJ1-1, with TRBD1 as a possible D gene (6 bases). The CDR3 is 15 residues long. The V end lost 0 bases, the J end lost 5 bases, and 13 bases lay between the germline ends. Germline V lookup: CDR1 MGHRA, CDR2 YSYEKL. CDR3: CASSQDGGRRTEAFF. The CDR3 nucleotides are TGCGCCAGCAGCCAAGACGGGGGGCGCAGAACTGAAGCTTTCTTT.

The genes are TRBV3-1 (or the pseudogene TRBV3-2) and TRBJ1-6, with D uncertain. This CDR3 spans 16 amino acids. Trimming stripped 1 base from V and 3 bases from J, with 10 bases between. Germline V gene lookup returns CDR1 LGHDT and CDR2 YNNKEL (reference sequence). In DNA, the CDR3 is TGTGCCAGCAGCCAAGGTTCAGGCGTCTATAATTCACCCCTCCACTTT. Encoded protein: CASSQGSGVYNSPLHF.

The chain has TRBV13 and TRBJ1-5; 8 nucleotides line up with TRBD1. CDR3 size: 15 residues. Trimming cost V 5 bases and J 2 bases; bases outside gene matches: 5. Germline loops: CDR1 PRHDT, CDR2 FYEKMQ (reference sequence). The CDR3 reads CASSMQGAGNQPQHF. CDR3 sequence (DNA): TGTGCCAGCAGCATGCAGGGGGCCGGCAATCAGCCCCAGCATTTT.

This rearrangement joins TRBV6-5 to TRBJ1-1; no firm D call. CDR3 length: 13 residues. Trimming pared 8 bases from V and 10 bases from J, leaving 20 bases between. Germline CDR1 and CDR2: MNHEY and SVGAGI. CDR3 coding DNA: TGTGCCAGCGGTTCTTCCAAACCCGAGGGAGCTTTCTTT. It codes for CASGSSKPEGAFF.

The chain combines TRBV27 with TRBJ1-5, with 10 positions matching TRBD1. This CDR3 has 18 amino acids. From germline, CDR1 is MNHEY and CDR2 SMNVEV (reference sequence). J gave up 5 bases and V 3 bases, and 13 bases lay outside the gene matches. As DNA, the CDR3 is TGTGCCAGCAGTTTCGAACCTCCGGGACAGGGGCGTTATCAGCCCCAGCATTTT. Amino acids: CASSFEPPGQGRYQPQHF.

The chain uses TRBV7-9 and TRBJ2-5; the match to TRBD2 covers 13 bases. Germline CDR1 is SEHNR and CDR2 is FQNEAQ (reference sequence). This CDR3 comprises 17 residues. The ends lost 1 base at V and 1 base at J; junction bases unmatched: 3. CDR3: CASSLGLAGGLQETQYF. The CDR3 nucleotides read TGTGCCAGCAGCTTAGGACTAGCGGGGGGCCTCCAAGAGACCCAGTACTTC.